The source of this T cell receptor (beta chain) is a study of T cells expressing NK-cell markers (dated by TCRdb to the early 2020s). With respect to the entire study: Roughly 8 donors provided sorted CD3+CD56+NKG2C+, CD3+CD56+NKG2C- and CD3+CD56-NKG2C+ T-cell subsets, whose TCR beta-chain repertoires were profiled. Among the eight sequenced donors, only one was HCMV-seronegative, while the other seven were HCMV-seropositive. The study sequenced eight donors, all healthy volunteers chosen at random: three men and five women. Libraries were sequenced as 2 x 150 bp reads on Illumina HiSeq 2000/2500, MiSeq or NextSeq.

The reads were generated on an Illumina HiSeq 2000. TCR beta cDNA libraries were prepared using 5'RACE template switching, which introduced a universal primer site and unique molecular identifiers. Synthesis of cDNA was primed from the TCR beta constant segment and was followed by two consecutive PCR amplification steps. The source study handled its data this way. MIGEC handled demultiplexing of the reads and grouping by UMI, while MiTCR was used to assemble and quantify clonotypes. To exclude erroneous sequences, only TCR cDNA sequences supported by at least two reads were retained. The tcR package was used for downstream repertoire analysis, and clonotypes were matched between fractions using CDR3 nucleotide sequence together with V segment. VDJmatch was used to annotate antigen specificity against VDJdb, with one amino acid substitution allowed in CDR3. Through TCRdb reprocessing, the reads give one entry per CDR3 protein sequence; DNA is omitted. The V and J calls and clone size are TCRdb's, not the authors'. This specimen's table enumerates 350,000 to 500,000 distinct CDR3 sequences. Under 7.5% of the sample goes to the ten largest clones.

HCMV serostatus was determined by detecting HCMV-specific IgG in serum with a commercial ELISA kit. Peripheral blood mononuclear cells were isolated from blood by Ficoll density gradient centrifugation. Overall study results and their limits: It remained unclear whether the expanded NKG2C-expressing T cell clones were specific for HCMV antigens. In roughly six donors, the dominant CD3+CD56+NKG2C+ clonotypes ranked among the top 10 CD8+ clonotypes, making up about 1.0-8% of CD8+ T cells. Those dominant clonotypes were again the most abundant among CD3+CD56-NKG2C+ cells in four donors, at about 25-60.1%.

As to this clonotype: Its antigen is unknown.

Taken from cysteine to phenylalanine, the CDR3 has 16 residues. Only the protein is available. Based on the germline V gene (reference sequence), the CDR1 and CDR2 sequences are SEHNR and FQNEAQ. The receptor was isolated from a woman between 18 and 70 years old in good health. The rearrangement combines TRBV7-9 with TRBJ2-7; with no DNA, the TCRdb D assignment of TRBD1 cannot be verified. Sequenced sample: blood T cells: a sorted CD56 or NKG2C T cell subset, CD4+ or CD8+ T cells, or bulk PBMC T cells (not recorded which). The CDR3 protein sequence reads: CASSPPFGQGATEQYF. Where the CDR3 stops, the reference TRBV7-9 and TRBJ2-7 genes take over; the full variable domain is DTGVSQNPRHKITKRGQNVTFRCDPISEHNRLYWYRQTLGQGPEFLTYFQNEAQLEKSRLLSDRFSAERPKGSFSTLEIQRTEQGDSAMYLCASSPPFGQGATEQYFGPGTRLTVT.